This T cell receptor beta chain originates from a study of T cells in Graves' hyperthyroidism and ophthalmopathy. This clonotype turned up a few times. TCR beta CDR3 regions were amplified from RNA transcripts. The HTBI primer set was used in a first-round RT-PCR of the TCR CDR3. TCRdb reprocessed the multiplex PCR reads with MiXCR, giving one entry per CDR3 protein. The table includes 350,000 to 450,000 distinct CDR3 sequences, approximately 18% detected once. This TCR came from a woman aged 25 to 39 with Graves' hyperthyroidism that later progressed to Graves' ophthalmopathy. Sequenced: blood.

The CDR3 region has the DNA TGTGCCAGCAGTTATCTTCTAGGGGGGACCGGGGAGCTGTTTTTT. Residues: CASSYLLGGTGELFF. This chain links TRBV6-2 or TRBV6-3 with TRBJ2-2; D is possibly TRBD1 or TRBD2 (6 bases each). Germline V gene data show CDR1 as MNHEY and CDR2 as SVGEGT. Trimming shortened V by 3 bases and J by 5 bases, and 13 bases separated the two germline ends. This CDR3 is 15 amino acids long.